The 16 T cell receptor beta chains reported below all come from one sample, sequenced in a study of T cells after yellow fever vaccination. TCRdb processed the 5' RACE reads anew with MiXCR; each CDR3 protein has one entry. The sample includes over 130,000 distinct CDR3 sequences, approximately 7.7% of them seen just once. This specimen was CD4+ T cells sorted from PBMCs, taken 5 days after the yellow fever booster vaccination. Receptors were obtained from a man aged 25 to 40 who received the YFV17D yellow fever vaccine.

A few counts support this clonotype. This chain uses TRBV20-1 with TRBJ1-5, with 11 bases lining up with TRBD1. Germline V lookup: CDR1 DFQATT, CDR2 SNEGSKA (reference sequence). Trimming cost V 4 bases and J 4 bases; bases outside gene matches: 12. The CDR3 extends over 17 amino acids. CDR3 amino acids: CSAIPGQGGVGNQPQHF. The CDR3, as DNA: TGCAGTGCTATACCGGGACAGGGGGGTGTAGGGAATCAGCCCCAGCATTTT.

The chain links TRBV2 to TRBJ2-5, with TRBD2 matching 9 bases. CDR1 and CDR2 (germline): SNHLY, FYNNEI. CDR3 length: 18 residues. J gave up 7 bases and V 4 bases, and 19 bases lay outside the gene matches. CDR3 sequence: CASSAGTSSSGGARTQYF. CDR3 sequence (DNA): TGTGCCAGCAGTGCCGGGACTAGCAGCAGCGGGGGCGCTCGGACCCAGTACTTC.

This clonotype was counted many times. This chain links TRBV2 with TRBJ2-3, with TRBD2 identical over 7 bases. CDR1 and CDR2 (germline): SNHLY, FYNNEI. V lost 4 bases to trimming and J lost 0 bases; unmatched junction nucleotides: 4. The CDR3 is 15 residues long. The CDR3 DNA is TGTGCCAGCAGTGGGGCAGCGGGAAGCACAGATACGCAGTATTTT. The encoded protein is CASSGAAGSTDTQYF.

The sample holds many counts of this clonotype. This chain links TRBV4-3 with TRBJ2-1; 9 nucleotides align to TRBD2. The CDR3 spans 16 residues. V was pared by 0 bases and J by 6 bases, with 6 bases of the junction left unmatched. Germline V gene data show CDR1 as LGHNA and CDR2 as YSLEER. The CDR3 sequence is CASSQDWLAGRNEQFF. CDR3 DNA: TGCGCCAGCAGCCAAGATTGGCTAGCGGGGCGCAATGAGCAGTTCTTC.

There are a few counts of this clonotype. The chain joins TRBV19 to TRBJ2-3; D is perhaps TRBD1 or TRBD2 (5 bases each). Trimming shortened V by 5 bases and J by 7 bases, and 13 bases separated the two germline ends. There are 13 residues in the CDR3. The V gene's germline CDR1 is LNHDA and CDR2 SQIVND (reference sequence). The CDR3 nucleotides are TGTGCCAGTAGTCGCCCCGGGGCCAATACGCAGTATTTT. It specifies CASSRPGANTQYF.

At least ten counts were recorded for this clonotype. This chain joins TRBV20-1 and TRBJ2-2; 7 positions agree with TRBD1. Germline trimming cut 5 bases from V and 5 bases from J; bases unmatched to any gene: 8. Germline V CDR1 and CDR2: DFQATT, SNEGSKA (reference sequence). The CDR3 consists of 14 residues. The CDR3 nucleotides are TGCAGTGCTGATGACAGGGCGAGAACCGGGGAGCTGTTTTTT. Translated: CSADDRARTGELFF.

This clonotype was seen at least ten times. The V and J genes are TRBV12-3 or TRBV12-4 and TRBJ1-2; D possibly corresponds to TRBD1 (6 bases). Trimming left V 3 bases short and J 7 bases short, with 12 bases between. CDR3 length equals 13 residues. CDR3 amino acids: CASSFRGSGGYTF. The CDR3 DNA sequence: TGTGCCAGCAGTTTCAGGGGATCTGGTGGCTACACCTTC.

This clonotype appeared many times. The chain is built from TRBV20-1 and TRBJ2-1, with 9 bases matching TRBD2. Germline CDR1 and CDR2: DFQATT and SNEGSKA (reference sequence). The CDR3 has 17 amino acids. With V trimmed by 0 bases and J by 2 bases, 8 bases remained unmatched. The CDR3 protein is CSARDGGAGGPYNEQFF. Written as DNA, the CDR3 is TGCAGTGCTAGAGATGGCGGCGCGGGAGGGCCCTACAATGAGCAGTTCTTC.

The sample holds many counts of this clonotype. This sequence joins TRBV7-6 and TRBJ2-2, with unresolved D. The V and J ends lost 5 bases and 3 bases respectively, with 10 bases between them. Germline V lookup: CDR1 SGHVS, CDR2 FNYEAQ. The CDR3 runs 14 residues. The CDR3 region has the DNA TGTGCCAGCAGCGCGATGACCCACACCGGGGAGCTGTTTTTT. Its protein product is CASSAMTHTGELFF.

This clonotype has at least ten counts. The CDR3 sequence is CASSSRLAGAEQFF. The CDR3 DNA sequence: TGTGCCAGCAGTTCGCGACTAGCGGGAGCCGAGCAGTTCTTC. The V and J genes are TRBV12-3 or TRBV12-4 and TRBJ2-1; 12 bases map to TRBD2. This CDR3 region has 14 residues. V shed 4 bases, J shed 10 bases, and the junction held 5 bases outside the gene matches.

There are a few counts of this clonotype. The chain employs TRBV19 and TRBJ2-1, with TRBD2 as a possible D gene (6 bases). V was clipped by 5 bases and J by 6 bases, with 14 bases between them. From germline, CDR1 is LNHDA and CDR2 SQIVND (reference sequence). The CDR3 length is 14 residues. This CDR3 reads CASSYLGGTNEQFF. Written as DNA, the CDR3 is TGTGCCAGTAGTTACTTAGGAGGGACCAATGAGCAGTTCTTC.

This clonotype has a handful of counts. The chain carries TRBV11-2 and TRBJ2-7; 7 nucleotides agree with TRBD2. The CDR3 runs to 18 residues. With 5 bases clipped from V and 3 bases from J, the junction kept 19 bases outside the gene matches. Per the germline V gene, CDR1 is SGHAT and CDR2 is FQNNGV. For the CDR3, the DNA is TGTGCCAGCAGCCCCCGCGCCGCGGTTGGCGGGAGCAGCTACGAGCAGTACTTC. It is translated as CASSPRAAVGGSSYEQYF.

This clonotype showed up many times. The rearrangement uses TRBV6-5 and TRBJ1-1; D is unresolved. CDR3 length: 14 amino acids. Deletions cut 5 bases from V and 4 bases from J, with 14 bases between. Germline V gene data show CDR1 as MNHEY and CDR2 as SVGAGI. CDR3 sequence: CASSRRVGITEAFF. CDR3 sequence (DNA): TGTGCCAGCAGTCGCAGAGTGGGAATCACTGAAGCTTTCTTT.

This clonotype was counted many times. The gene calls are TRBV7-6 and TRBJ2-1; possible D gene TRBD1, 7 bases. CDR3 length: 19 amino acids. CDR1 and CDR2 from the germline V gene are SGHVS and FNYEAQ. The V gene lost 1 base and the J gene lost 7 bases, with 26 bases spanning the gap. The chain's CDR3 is CASSLVFSRQGGRVNEQFF. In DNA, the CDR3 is TGTGCCAGCAGCTTAGTTTTTAGCCGACAGGGAGGAAGAGTAAATGAGCAGTTCTTC. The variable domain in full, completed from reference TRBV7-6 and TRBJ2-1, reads GAGVSQSPRYKVTKRGQDVALRCDPISGHVSLYWYRQALGQGPEFLTYFNYEAQQDKSGLPNDRFSAERPEGSISTLTIQRTEQRDSAMYRCASSLVFSRQGGRVNEQFFGPGTRLTVL.

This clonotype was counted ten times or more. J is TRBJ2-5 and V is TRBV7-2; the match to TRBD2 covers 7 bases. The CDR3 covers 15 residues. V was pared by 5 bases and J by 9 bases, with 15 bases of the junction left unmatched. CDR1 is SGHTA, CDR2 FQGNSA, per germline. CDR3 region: CASSPQTSDQGAQYF. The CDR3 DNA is TGTGCCAGCAGCCCTCAAACTAGCGACCAAGGGGCCCAGTACTTC.

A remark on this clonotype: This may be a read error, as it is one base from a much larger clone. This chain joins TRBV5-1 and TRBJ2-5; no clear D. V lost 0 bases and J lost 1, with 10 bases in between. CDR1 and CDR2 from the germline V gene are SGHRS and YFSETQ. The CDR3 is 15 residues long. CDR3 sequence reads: CASSLGEPPQETQYF. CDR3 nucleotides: TGCGCCAGCAGCTTGGGTGAACCGCCCCAAGAGACCCAGTACTTC.